This TCR beta chain was found in a study of control samples from healthy donors and cancer patients. Generated by immunoSEQ multiplex PCR, the TCRdb table keeps only in-frame clones and is missing some. Here the sample spans some 130,000 clones, more than 70% being singletons. The TCR was taken from a man aged 35 to 55 in good health. The specimen was blood.

CDR3 amino acids: CAWGRSNYGYTF. The CDR3 DNA is TGTGCCTGGGGTAGATCTAACTATGGCTACACCTTC. The V gene is TRBV30, the J gene TRBJ1-2; D unclear. With 5 bases removed from V and 0 bases from J, the gap between germline ends came to 7 bases. The germline CDR1 and CDR2 sequences are GTSNPN and SVGIG (reference sequence). The CDR3 is 12 amino acids.